The source of this TCR beta chain is a study of identical twins. Via MiXCR, TCRdb re-called the 5' RACE reads, giving one row per CDR3 protein. The table has under 800,000 distinct CDR3 sequences, 21% seen once; the top ten hold 4% to 5.5%. Germline CDR1 reads MNHEY; CDR2 reads SMNVEV (reference sequence). The junction had 3 bases not matched to a gene; V was cut back by 2 bases and J by 3 bases. The CDR3 runs 14 residues. The same data also went into a second study, on T cells expressing NK-cell markers.

This clonotype was sampled from a woman between 18 and 29 years old in good health. Sample: PBMCs. The chain recombines TRBV27 with TRBJ2-7; 8 bases map to TRBD1. CDR3: CASSLTGGYYEQYF. The CDR3 DNA reads as TGTGCCAGCAGTTTAACAGGGGGTTACTACGAGCAGTACTTC.